This T cell receptor (beta chain) appears in the sequencing data of a study of cytomegalovirus exposure and HLA in healthy donors. Healthy individuals who donated bone marrow served as the donors. Details on this clone: Its target is not known.

Findings and caveats of the study: Later on, an analysis showed TCR association rates differing by HLA locus, with DRB1 the most and HLA-C the fewest. A later analysis found common viral pathogens apparently linked to several of the most significant clusters. V- and J-gene trimming in TCR beta was tied to a missense DCLRE1C variant by an analysis performed later.

PCR amplification relied on 60 Vbeta primers (plus 13 Jbeta primers). Repertoires were generated with immunoSEQ multiplex PCR, while TCRdb's copy carries only in-frame clones and drops some. Of 150,000 or so clones listed, approximately 85% were seen once; the top ten hold about a tenth. This TCR derives from a man aged 18 to 29 in good health and CMV-seropositive. Sequenced input: PBMCs.

The DNA of the CDR3 is TGTGCCAGCAGCCTAAGCATCGGGACAGGACGCACTGAAGCTTTCTTT. It translates to CASSLSIGTGRTEAFF. This sequence joins TRBV7-9 and TRBJ1-1, with 8 bases aligning to TRBD1. Germline V gene lookup returns CDR1 SEHNR and CDR2 FQNEAQ (reference sequence). The CDR3 sequence is 16 residues long. V lost 5 bases and J lost 4; bases outside the gene matches: 12.